This TCR beta chain stems from a study of vaccination and CD4 T cells after COVID-19. Regarding the study as a whole: SARS-CoV-2-reactive clonotype medians increased from about 20 to 38, not significantly.

This clonotype was counted a few times. The antigen is undetermined. The Oncomine TCR Beta short-read assay sequenced DNA from cultured CD4+ T cells. TCRdb redid the calling of the PCR reads with MiXCR, one entry per CDR3 protein. The sample has over 11,000 distinct CDR3 sequences, 24% seen once. Noted treatment: roughly 11-day PBMC culture with coronavirus spike peptide pools or control peptides (ViraFEST assay). The CDR3 runs to 14 residues. The V gene's germline CDR1 is SGHTS and CDR2 YDEGEE. V dropped 1 base and J dropped 5 bases, with 12 bases sitting between them. The sample consisted of CD4+ T cells from blood, cultured in vitro, taken after SARS-CoV-2 vaccination. The TCR originated in a human donor who had recovered from COVID-19. This rearrangement joins TRBV5-8 to TRBJ2-5; perhaps TRBD2 as D (5 bases). CDR3 sequence: CASSLLAGHETQYF. The CDR3 region has the DNA TGTGCCAGCAGCTTGCTAGCCGGGCACGAGACCCAGTACTTC. The whole variable domain, filled in from reference TRBV5-8 and TRBJ2-5, reads EAGVTQSPTHLIKTRGQQATLRCSPISGHTSVYWYQQALGLGLQFLLWYDEGEERNRGNFPPRFSGRQFPNYSSELNVNALELEDSALYLCASSLLAGHETQYFGPGTRLLVL.